What follows are 17 T cell receptor beta chains derived from one specimen sequenced in a study of blood T cell repertoires in COVID-19. Repertoires were generated with immunoSEQ multiplex PCR, while TCRdb's copy carries only in-frame clones and drops some. This table has roughly 160,000 clones, about 86% appearing once. The specimen sequenced was peripheral blood. The receptors stem from a man aged 18 to 35 with acute or convalescent COVID-19.

The V and J genes are TRBV6-6 and TRBJ2-7, with D possibly matching TRBD1 (6 bases). The CDR3 runs 13 residues. Trimming left V 6 bases short and J 4 bases short, with 13 bases between. CDR1 and CDR2 (germline): MNHNY, SVGAGI (reference sequence). The chain's CDR3 is CASSRLQGYEQYV. The CDR3 DNA is TGTGCCAGCAGCCGACTTCAGGGGTACGAGCAGTACGTC.

The rearrangement uses TRBV2 and TRBJ1-4, with 8 bases that match TRBD1. Looked up from germline, CDR1 is SNHLY and CDR2 is FYNNEI. The CDR3 loop spans 14 amino acids. V was clipped by 5 bases and J by 8 bases; unmatched bases: 7. The DNA of the CDR3 is TGTGCCAGCAGTTTTGACAGGGGTAACGAAAAACTGTTTTTT. This codes for CASSFDRGNEKLFF.

This chain joins TRBV5-3 and TRBJ1-4; D is undetermined. TRBV5-3 belongs to the ORF category, with a function that is uncertain. V was pared by 0 bases and J by 0 bases, with 9 bases between. CDR3 size: 16 residues. This CDR3 is CARSLEAYPTNEKLFF. CDR3 in DNA: TGTGCCAGAAGCTTGGAAGCGTACCCAACTAATGAAAAACTGTTTTTT.

The V and J genes are TRBV30 and TRBJ2-3, with 12 nucleotides matching TRBD1. This CDR3 has 15 residues. The V gene end was trimmed by 1 base and the J gene end by 3 bases; junction bases not matched to a gene: 2. Germline V gene lookup returns CDR1 GTSNPN and CDR2 SVGIG (reference sequence). In nucleotides, the CDR3 is TGTGCCTGGAGTGCGGGACAGGGGGCAACAGATACGCAGTATTTT. Translating it yields CAWSAGQGATDTQYF. The variable domain in full, with the rest retrieved from reference TRBV30 and TRBJ2-3, is SQTIHQWPATLVQPVGSPLSLECTVEGTSNPNLYWYRQAAGRGLQLLFYSVGIGQISSEVPQNLSASRPQDRQFILSSKKLLLSDSGFYLCAWSAGQGATDTQYFGPGTRLTVL.

This chain connects TRBV5-1 to TRBJ1-1; TRBD1 aligns across 7 bases. V lost 2 bases and J lost 8; bases outside the gene matches: 3. Per the germline V gene, CDR1 is SGHRS and CDR2 is YFSETQ. The CDR3 is 12 amino acids. The CDR3 spells CASSLGQAEAFF. The DNA of the CDR3 is TGCGCCAGCAGCTTAGGACAGGCGGAAGCTTTCTTT.

As DNA, the CDR3 is TGTGCCTGGGACGACAGGGAATACAATGAGCAGTTCTTC. Its protein is CAWDDREYNEQFF. V and J are TRBV30 and TRBJ2-1, with 7 bases lining up with TRBD1. V shed 5 bases, J shed 4 bases, and the junction held 5 bases outside the gene matches. The length of the CDR3 is 13 residues. Germline CDR1 reads GTSNPN; CDR2 reads SVGIG (reference sequence).

The V and J genes are TRBV5-1 and TRBJ1-3, with D possibly TRBD1 on 6 matching bases. With 1 base removed from V and 2 bases from J, the gap between germline ends came to 13 bases. Germline V lookup: CDR1 SGHRS, CDR2 YFSETQ. There are 16 residues in the CDR3. The CDR3 region is CASSLNPGETGNTIYF. As DNA, the CDR3 is TGCGCCAGCAGCTTGAACCCAGGGGAAACTGGAAACACCATATATTTT.

The chain joins TRBV2 to TRBJ2-2; 8 positions match TRBD2. With V trimmed by 9 bases and J by 2 bases, 14 bases remained unmatched. This CDR3 has 17 amino acids. Germline V CDR1 and CDR2: SNHLY, FYNNEI. Written as DNA, the CDR3 is TGTGCCAGTAGGGGAGCGGGGGTCTATTATAACACCGGGGAGCTGTTTTTT. Protein product: CASRGAGVYYNTGELFF.

The genes are TRBV18 and TRBJ1-6; D is ambiguous. Germline V gene sequence: CDR1 KGHSH, CDR2 LQKENI. The CDR3 has 13 amino acids. Trimming shortened V by 3 bases and J by 6 bases, and 6 bases separated the two germline ends. CDR3 in amino acids: CASSPSSNSPLHF. Written as DNA, the CDR3 is TGTGCCAGCTCACCCTCCAGTAATTCACCCCTCCACTTT. Drawing the rest from reference TRBV18 and TRBJ1-6, the complete variable domain is NAGVMQNPRHLVRRRGQEARLRCSPMKGHSHVYWYRQLPEEGLKFMVYLQKENIIDESGMPKERFSAEFPKEGPSILRIQQVVRGDSAAYFCASSPSSNSPLHFGNGTRLTVT.

The gene calls are TRBV5-1 and TRBJ2-2; 9 nucleotides match TRBD1. The germline V gene encodes CDR1 SGHRS and CDR2 YFSETQ. The CDR3 loop spans 16 amino acids. The V and J ends lost 2 bases and 6 bases, in that order; junction bases with no gene match: 8. CDR3 coding DNA: TGCGCCAGCAGCTTAGGACAGGGGTACTCCGCCGGGGAGCTGTTTTTT. It specifies CASSLGQGYSAGELFF.

This clone appeared once. The chain employs TRBV28 and TRBJ2-7, with 8 bases matching TRBD1. This CDR3 contains 15 residues. J lost 0 bases, V lost 6 bases, and 7 bases had no gene match. Germline CDR1 reads MDHEN; CDR2 reads SYDVKM. Here the CDR3 DNA reads TGTGCCAGCAGCCTCGGACAGGGACCCTCCTACGAGCAGTACGTC. This codes for CASSLGQGPSYEQYV.

The chain employs TRBV7-9 and TRBJ2-1; 12 bases fit TRBD2. After removal of 5 bases from V and 7 bases from J, the junction contained 9 bases not matched to a gene. CDR1 and CDR2 (germline): SEHNR, FQNEAQ (reference sequence). CDR3 length: 16 residues. The DNA of the CDR3 is TGTGCCAGCAGCGCTTACACTAGCGGGGGGAAGAATGAGCAGTTCTTC. It translates to CASSAYTSGGKNEQFF.

Points on this clone: Other DNA sequences in this specimen translate into the identical CDR3. The rearrangement joins TRBV19 to TRBJ1-5; D is perhaps TRBD1 (6 bases). Trimming cost V 6 bases and J 0 bases, with 12 bases left between them. The CDR3 runs to 15 residues. Germline V gene data show CDR1 as LNHDA and CDR2 as SQIVND (reference sequence). CDR3 residues: CASSWGQGSNQPQHF. The CDR3, as DNA: TGTGCCAGTAGCTGGGGGCAGGGTAGCAATCAGCCCCAGCATTTT.

This clone has a handful of counts. This chain joins TRBV5-1 and TRBJ2-7, with D unclear. Germline CDR1 SGHRS, CDR2 YFSETQ. The CDR3 is made up of 13 amino acids. Trimming took 0 bases from V and 2 from J, leaving 6 bases between them. The CDR3 DNA is TGCGCCAGCAGCTTGGGGCCGACCTACGAGCAGTACTTC. Amino acids: CASSLGPTYEQYF.

This rearrangement joins TRBV27 to TRBJ1-1, with TRBD1 as a possible D gene (5 bases). The germline CDR1 and CDR2 sequences are MNHEY and SMNVEV (reference sequence). V lost 6 bases to trimming and J lost 0 bases, with 17 bases between them. The CDR3 has 16 residues. This CDR3 reads CASSQDRGYMNTEAFF. The CDR3 region has the DNA TGTGCCAGCAGCCAAGACAGAGGATATATGAACACTGAAGCTTTCTTT.

This clone appeared a single time. The genes are TRBV7-2 and TRBJ2-3; possible D gene TRBD1, 6 bases. CDR1 SGHTA and CDR2 FQGNSA come from the germline V gene. The V gene lost 5 bases and the J gene lost 2 bases, with 20 bases spanning the gap. The CDR3 loop spans 17 amino acids. CDR3 DNA: TGTGCCAGCAGCCCGACGGTTTGGGGGCGCATCACAGATACGCAGTATTTT. It codes for CASSPTVWGRITDTQYF.

CDR3 in amino acids: CASSPFRSSYNSPLHF. In DNA form, the CDR3 reads TGTGCCAGCAGCCCCTTCCGGAGCTCCTATAATTCACCCCTCCACTTT. The chain links TRBV3-1 (or the pseudogene TRBV3-2) to TRBJ1-6, with D hard to call. Germline loops: CDR1 LGHDT, CDR2 YNNKEL (reference sequence). V was trimmed by 4 bases and J by 0 bases, leaving 10 bases between them. The CDR3 extends over 16 amino acids.